This T cell receptor beta chain came from a study of neurological immune-mediated disorders. Broader study findings: Association of the multiple sclerosis repertoire cluster with clinical or MRI features was not observed for any feature. HTLV-1-associated myelopathy had the most TCR clonal expansion, whereas multiple sclerosis had the least (lower than in healthy controls).

The authors made cDNA by 5'RACE with 10-nucleotide random UMIs. MiXCR, applied by TCRdb to the 5' RACE reads, yields one record per CDR3 protein. Here the sample spans about 70,000 distinct CDR3 sequences, more than 4.5% being singletons. CDR1 is SGHKS, CDR2 YYEKEE, per germline (reference sequence). This CDR3 is 15 amino acids long. The V gene lost 0 bases and the J gene lost 4 bases, with 13 bases spanning the gap. This clonotype was observed at least ten times. No antigen is known for it. This TCR derives from a human donor with multiple sclerosis. The donor label of this sample is uncertain. V gene TRBV5-5 combines with J gene TRBJ1-2; TRBD1 is a possible D gene (5 bases). The sequencing input was PBMCs. The CDR3 DNA reads as TGTGCCAGCAGCTTGGGTGGGGCGTCCTCCTATGGCTACACCTTC. This sequence encodes CASSLGGASSYGYTF.